Many counts were recorded for the clone carrying this TCR beta chain. The antigen remains undetermined. This entry belongs to a study of identical twins. Study findings and constraints: Cord blood beta clonotypes that were abundant carried fewer insertions, and memory repertoires showed no such trend. The study based its conclusions on cross-sectional statistical analysis and did not follow the same donors.

MiXCR, applied by TCRdb to the 5' RACE reads, yields one record per CDR3 protein. The sample has nearly 900,000 distinct CDR3 sequences, roughly 12% seen once. Germline V gene data show CDR1 as SGHAT and CDR2 as FQNNGV. The germline V and J ends were trimmed by 5 bases and 1 base, with 9 bases remaining between them. This CDR3 contains 13 residues. This sample also belongs to another study, concerning yellow fever vaccine responses in identical twins.

The sequencing sample was made of PBMCs. The sequence was obtained from a woman in her late teens or twenties in good health. V and J are TRBV11-2 and TRBJ2-7; D unclear. CDR3 coding DNA: TGTGCCAGCAGCGGTCCCACGTCCTACGAGCAGTACTTC. Protein product: CASSGPTSYEQYF.